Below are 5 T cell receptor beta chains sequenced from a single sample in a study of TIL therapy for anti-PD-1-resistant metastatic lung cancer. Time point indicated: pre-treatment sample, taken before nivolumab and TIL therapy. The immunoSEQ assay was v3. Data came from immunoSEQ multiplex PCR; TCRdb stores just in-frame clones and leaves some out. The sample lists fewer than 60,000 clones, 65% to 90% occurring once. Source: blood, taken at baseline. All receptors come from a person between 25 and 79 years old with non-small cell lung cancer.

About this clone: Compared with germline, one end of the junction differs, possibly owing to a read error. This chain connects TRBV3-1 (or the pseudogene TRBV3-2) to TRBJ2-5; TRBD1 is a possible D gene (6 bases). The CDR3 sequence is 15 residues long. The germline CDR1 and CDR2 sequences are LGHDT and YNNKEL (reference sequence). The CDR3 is CASRHPGGGSETQYF. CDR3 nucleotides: TGTGCCAGCCGCCACCCTGGGGGCGGATCAGAGACCCAGTACTTC.

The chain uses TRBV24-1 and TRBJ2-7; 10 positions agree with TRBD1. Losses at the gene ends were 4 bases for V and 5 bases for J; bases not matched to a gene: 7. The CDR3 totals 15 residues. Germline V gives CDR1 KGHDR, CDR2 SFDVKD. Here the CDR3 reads CATSEPGQGRNEQYF. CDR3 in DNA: TGTGCCACCAGTGAACCGGGACAGGGGCGGAACGAGCAGTACTTC.

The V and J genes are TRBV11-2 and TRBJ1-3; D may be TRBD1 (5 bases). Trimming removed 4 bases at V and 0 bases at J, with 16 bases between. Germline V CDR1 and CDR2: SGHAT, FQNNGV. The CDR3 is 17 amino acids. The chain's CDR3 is CASSYPGRDSSGNTIYF. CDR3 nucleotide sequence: TGTGCCAGCAGCTACCCGGGACGGGATAGCTCTGGAAACACCATATATTTT. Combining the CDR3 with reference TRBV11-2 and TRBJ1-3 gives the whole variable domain EAGVAQSPRYKIIEKRQSVAFWCNPISGHATLYWYQQILGQGPKLLIQFQNNGVVDDSQLPKDRFSAERLKGVDSTLKIQPAKLEDSAVYLCASSYPGRDSSGNTIYFGEGSWLTVV.

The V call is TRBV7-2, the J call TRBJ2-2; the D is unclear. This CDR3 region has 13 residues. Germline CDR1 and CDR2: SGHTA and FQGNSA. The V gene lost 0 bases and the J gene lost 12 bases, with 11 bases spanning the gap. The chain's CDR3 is CASSLARTRKLFF. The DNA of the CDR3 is TGTGCCAGCAGCTTAGCGCGCACCCGCAAGCTGTTTTTT.

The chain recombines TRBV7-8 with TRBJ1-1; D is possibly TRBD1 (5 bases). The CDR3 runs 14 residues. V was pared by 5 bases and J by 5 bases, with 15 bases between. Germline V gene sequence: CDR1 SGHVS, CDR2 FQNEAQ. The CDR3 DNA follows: TGTGCCAGCAGCGAGGAGGGGTTTGGGACTGAAGCTTTCTTT. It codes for CASSEEGFGTEAFF.